The clone carrying this T cell receptor (beta chain) was recorded only once. This record comes from a study of blood T cell repertoires in COVID-19. Some clones are missing from TCRdb's copy, which holds only in-frame ones; the method was immunoSEQ multiplex PCR. The top ten clones hold around 2% of a sample with 90,000 to 100,000 clones, around 83% of them seen once. The germline CDR1 and CDR2 sequences are MDHEN and SYDVKM. The CDR3 loop spans 15 amino acids. The ends lost 5 bases at V and 3 bases at J; junction bases unmatched: 5. Source material: peripheral blood. The V gene is TRBV28, the J gene TRBJ1-1, with 11 bases fitting TRBD1. The source of this sequence is a man aged 70 or older with active or convalescent COVID-19. The DNA for the CDR3 is TGTGCCAGCAGTCCCCGGACAGGGGGCTACACTGAAGCTTTCTTT. It encodes CASSPRTGGYTEAFF.